This T cell receptor beta chain was observed in a study of cytomegalovirus exposure and HLA in healthy donors. Study-wide points: Most CMV-associated TCR beta chains were later found to appear HLA-restricted.

As regards this clone: Its antigen is as yet unknown. One junction end does not reproduce the germline sequence, and a read error may be involved.

In germline, CDR1 is SGHRS, CDR2 YFSETQ. This CDR3 region has 18 residues. Both 60 Vbeta primers and 13 Jbeta primers went into the PCR. The data were produced by immunoSEQ multiplex PCR, yet TCRdb's version contains in-frame clones alone and is incomplete. The table shows over 50,000 clones, with around 72% occurring only once. The TCR was taken from a middle-aged man in good health and CMV-seropositive. Sequencing input: PBMCs. The chain is built from TRBV5-1 and TRBJ1-5; TRBD1 might be the D (6 bases). The CDR3 here is CAISLVPPGVGSNQPQHF. The DNA of the CDR3 is TGCGCCATCAGCTTGGTACCCCCAGGGGTAGGAAGCAATCAGCCCCAGCATTTT.